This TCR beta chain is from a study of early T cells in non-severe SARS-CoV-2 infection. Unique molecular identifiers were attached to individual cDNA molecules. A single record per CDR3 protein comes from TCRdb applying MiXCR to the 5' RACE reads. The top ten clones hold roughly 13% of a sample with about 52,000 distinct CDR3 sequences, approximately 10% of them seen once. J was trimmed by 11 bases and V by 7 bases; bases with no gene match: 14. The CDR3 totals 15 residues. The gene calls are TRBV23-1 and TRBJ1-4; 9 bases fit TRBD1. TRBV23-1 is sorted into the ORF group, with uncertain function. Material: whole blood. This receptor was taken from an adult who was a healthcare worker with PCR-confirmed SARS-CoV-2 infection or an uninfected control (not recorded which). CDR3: CASTTNRDRDWKLFF. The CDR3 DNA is TGCGCCAGCACTACAAACCGGGACAGGGATTGGAAACTGTTTTTT.